Each of the 22 T cell receptor beta chains below was sequenced from the same sample in a study of blood T cell repertoires in COVID-19. Here immunoSEQ multiplex PCR was the method, and the copy in TCRdb shows in-frame clones only, minus some. The sample consists of roughly 120,000 clones, about 83% of them appearing once. The sample was peripheral blood. The receptors shown here come from a human donor in a cohort sampled during active COVID-19.

V gene TRBV6-6 combines with J gene TRBJ1-4, with a possible D match to TRBD1 (6 bases). Germline CDR1 reads MNHNY; CDR2 reads SVGAGI (reference sequence). Deletions cut 5 bases from V and 4 bases from J, with 11 bases between. CDR3 length: 14 residues. CDR3 DNA: TGTGCCAGCAGTATACAGGGAGTTAATGAAAAACTGTTTTTT. Amino acid sequence: CASSIQGVNEKLFF.

V gene TRBV2 combines with J gene TRBJ1-1; the D gene is possibly TRBD1 (6 bases). The length of the CDR3 is 13 residues. From germline, CDR1 is SNHLY and CDR2 FYNNEI. Trimming removed 7 bases at V and 7 bases at J, with 16 bases between. The CDR3 spells CASTEDSLLEAFF. CDR3 nucleotides: TGTGCCAGCACCGAGGACAGCCTTCTTGAAGCTTTCTTT.

The chain joins TRBV7-9 to TRBJ2-3; 11 nucleotides line up with TRBD1. After removal of 5 bases from V and 2 bases from J, the junction contained 12 bases not matched to a gene. CDR3 length equals 18 residues. Germline V CDR1 and CDR2: SEHNR, FQNEAQ (reference sequence). The CDR3 nucleotides are TGTGCCAGCAGCCCTAGATGGACAGGGGGCTCTATCACAGATACGCAGTATTTT. This codes for CASSPRWTGGSITDTQYF. The full variable domain, in which reference TRBV7-9 and TRBJ2-3 provide the parts outside the CDR3, is DTGVSQNPRHKITKRGQNVTFRCDPISEHNRLYWYRQTLGQGPEFLTYFQNEAQLEKSRLLSDRFSAERPKGSFSTLEIQRTEQGDSAMYLCASSPRWTGGSITDTQYFGPGTRLTVL.

The gene calls are TRBV19 and TRBJ2-7; the match to TRBD1 covers 9 bases. Trimming cost V 7 bases and J 0 bases; bases outside gene matches: 7. CDR1 and CDR2 (germline): LNHDA, SQIVND (reference sequence). The CDR3 has 15 amino acids. CDR3 nucleotides: TGTGCCAGTAAAGACGGACAGGGGAGCTCCTACGAGCAGTACTTC. It encodes CASKDGQGSSYEQYF.

J is TRBJ2-6 and V is TRBV9; 9 bases match TRBD1. Germline V lookup: CDR1 SGDLS, CDR2 YYNGEE. V shed 4 bases, J shed 2 bases, and the junction held 4 bases outside the gene matches. The CDR3 runs 16 residues. The CDR3: CASSPRTGAGANVLTF. CDR3 nucleotides: TGTGCCAGCAGCCCCCGGACAGGGGCTGGGGCCAACGTCCTGACTTTC.

The V gene is TRBV5-6, the J gene TRBJ1-5; D possibly corresponds to TRBD1 (5 bases). This CDR3 has 13 residues. The germline V gene encodes CDR1 SGHDT and CDR2 YYEEEE. V lost 3 bases and J 4 bases, leaving 8 bases between the germline ends. As DNA, the CDR3 is TGTGCCAGCAGCTGGGGCCGTAATCAGCCCCAGCATTTT. Its translation is CASSWGRNQPQHF.

CDR3 sequence (DNA): TGTGCCAGCAGCTTCCTCGCCGCAGGGGATCCCTATGGCTACACCTTC. This sequence encodes CASSFLAAGDPYGYTF. This chain uses TRBV7-8 with TRBJ1-2; tentatively, D is TRBD1 (6 bases). Germline V gene sequence: CDR1 SGHVS, CDR2 FQNEAQ. This CDR3 has 16 amino acids. The V end was cut by 3 bases, the J end by 4 bases, with 18 bases between.

The V call is TRBV7-9, the J call TRBJ2-3; TRBD2 matches 9 bases. Unmatched junction bases numbered 5, after V lost 2 bases and J lost 2 bases. The germline V gene encodes CDR1 SEHNR and CDR2 FQNEAQ (reference sequence). The CDR3 runs to 16 residues. The CDR3 is CASSLPSGDNTDTQYF. The CDR3 nucleotides read TGTGCCAGCAGCTTACCTAGCGGGGATAACACAGATACGCAGTATTTT.

This clone turned up a few times. Additional DNA sequences in this sample encode the identical CDR3. The genes are TRBV10-2 and TRBJ2-2, with 7 bases that match TRBD2. V was pared by 7 bases and J by 1 base, with 3 bases of the junction left unmatched. Germline-derived CDR1 and CDR2 are WSHSY and SAAADI. The CDR3 loop spans 14 amino acids. The CDR3 sequence: CASKAGVNTGELFF. The CDR3, as DNA: TGCGCCAGCAAGGCGGGAGTGAACACCGGGGAGCTGTTTTTT.

The genes are TRBV3-1 (or the pseudogene TRBV3-2) and TRBJ2-5; a weak D match, TRBD1 (6 bases). This CDR3 region has 14 residues. Looked up from germline, CDR1 is LGHDT and CDR2 is YNNKEL (reference sequence). Deletions cut 2 bases from V and 2 bases from J, with 9 bases between. As DNA, the CDR3 is TGTGCCAGCAGCCAAACAGGGCTACAAGAGACCCAGTACTTC. Protein product: CASSQTGLQETQYF.

The chain has TRBV5-1 and TRBJ2-3; D gene unclear. Per the germline V gene, CDR1 is SGHRS and CDR2 is YFSETQ. The CDR3 runs 15 residues. The V gene lost 0 bases and the J gene lost 3 bases, with 11 bases spanning the gap. The CDR3 DNA reads TGCGCCAGCAGCTTGGACAACAGACGTACAGATACGCAGTATTTT. This sequence encodes CASSLDNRRTDTQYF.

The chain combines TRBV19 with TRBJ2-1, with a weak D call TRBD1 (5 bases). CDR1 and CDR2 (germline): LNHDA, SQIVND (reference sequence). The CDR3 has 15 residues. V lost 3 bases and J lost 1, with 10 bases in between. CDR3 sequence: CASSIKGQSYNEQFF. The CDR3 DNA is TGTGCCAGTAGTATTAAGGGGCAATCCTACAATGAGCAGTTCTTC.

The chain is built from TRBV5-1 and TRBJ1-4; 11 positions agree with TRBD1. V lost 3 bases to trimming and J lost 8 bases; unmatched junction nucleotides: 6. The germline CDR1 and CDR2 sequences are SGHRS and YFSETQ. The CDR3 consists of 15 residues. The CDR3 DNA follows: TGCGCCAGCAGCTCGTACCGGGACAGGGGGGAAAAACTGTTTTTT. The encoded protein is CASSSYRDRGEKLFF.

The V and J genes are TRBV18 and TRBJ2-1; D not certain. The CDR3 runs 13 residues. Germline assignment: CDR1 KGHSH and CDR2 LQKENI. V shed 6 bases and J shed 6 bases, with 12 bases lying between them. Here the CDR3 reads CASSSSFSNEQFF. DNA of the CDR3: TGTGCCAGCTCTAGCTCTTTTTCCAATGAGCAGTTCTTC.

This sequence joins TRBV3-1 (or the pseudogene TRBV3-2) and TRBJ1-2, with 7 bases identical to TRBD1. The CDR3 is 13 amino acids. V lost 6 bases, J lost 2 bases, and 3 bases stayed unmatched. Germline CDR1 is LGHDT and CDR2 is YNNKEL (reference sequence). This CDR3 is CASRKGQNYGYTF. Written as DNA, the CDR3 is TGTGCCAGCAGAAAGGGACAGAACTATGGCTACACCTTC.

This rearrangement joins TRBV10-3 to TRBJ1-5, with TRBD1 matching 9 bases. Per the germline V gene, CDR1 is ENHRY and CDR2 is SYGVKD. The junction had 3 bases not matched to a gene; V was cut back by 2 bases and J by 7 bases. The length of the CDR3 is 14 residues. The CDR3 DNA sequence: TGTGCCATCAGTGAGAGGACAGGGGAACAGCCCCAGCATTTT. Its protein is CAISERTGEQPQHF.

The J gene is TRBJ1-5, the V gene TRBV6-5, with D perhaps matching TRBD1 (6 bases). CDR3 length: 14 amino acids. Germline CDR1 is MNHEY and CDR2 is SVGAGI. The V end lost 6 bases, the J end lost 4 bases, and 13 bases lay between the germline ends. The CDR3 DNA reads as TGTGCCAGCAGGCCCTACAGGGAGAATCAGCCCCAGCATTTT. Its protein product is CASRPYRENQPQHF.

The chain couples TRBV21-1 to TRBJ2-5; TRBD2 is the table's D call and was not checked against the DNA. TRBV21-1 is designated a pseudogene. The CDR3 has 15 amino acids. In DNA form, the CDR3 reads TGTGCCAGCAGCGTACGAAAAAGGGGGGGAGAGACCCAGTACTTC. Its translation is CASSVRKRGGETQYF.

This chain connects TRBV2 to TRBJ2-3; no firm D call. Germline loops: CDR1 SNHLY, CDR2 FYNNEI. This CDR3 comprises 16 residues. V lost 2 bases to trimming and J lost 0 bases, with 12 bases between them. The CDR3 DNA sequence: TGTGCCAGCAGTGAATCCTTAGCAGCCAGCACAGATACGCAGTATTTT. Translating gives CASSESLAASTDTQYF.

The chain employs TRBV30 and TRBJ2-1; no clear D. The CDR3 consists of 16 residues. Germline V CDR1 and CDR2: GTSNPN, SVGIG (reference sequence). With 0 bases removed from V and 0 bases from J, the gap between germline ends came to 12 bases. The CDR3 reads CAWSVLAASSYNEQFF. The CDR3, as DNA: TGTGCCTGGAGTGTACTGGCAGCTAGCTCCTACAATGAGCAGTTCTTC.

The chain recombines TRBV24-1 with TRBJ1-5; D might be TRBD1 (5 bases). Trimming cost V 3 bases and J 1 base, with 9 bases left between them. Germline V gives CDR1 KGHDR, CDR2 SFDVKD. The CDR3 sequence is 15 residues long. The CDR3 is CATSDPRQSNQPQHF. The CDR3 DNA sequence: TGTGCCACCAGTGATCCCCGACAGAGCAATCAGCCCCAGCATTTT.

The chain couples TRBV21-1 to TRBJ2-1; the table assigns TRBD2, which was not confirmed against the DNA. TRBV21-1 is a known pseudogene. CDR3 length equals 17 residues. Written as DNA, the CDR3 is TGTGCCAGCAGCAAAGAGGCTAGCGGGGACTCCTACAATGAGCAGTTCTTC. Residues: CASSKEASGDSYNEQFF.